These T cell receptor beta chains were read from a single sample in a study of CD8 T cells in seronegative destructive rheumatoid arthritis. TCRdb's copy holds only in-frame clones and misses some; the assay was immunoSEQ multiplex PCR. The profile shows 10,000 to 15,000 clones, roughly four fifths of them singletons. The source material was CD8+ T cells from blood. The receptor source for this set is a woman aged 30 to 50 with seronegative destructive rheumatoid arthritis. CDR3s include the opening cysteine and the closing phenylalanine or tryptophan. D genes are given only for firm matches. Only part of the rows carry a size: once, few, many, or a class if the clone is expanded.

d_gene: TRBD1; v_gene: TRBV7-9; abundance: NA; j_gene: TRBJ1-6; CDR3aa: CASSLGGTGFAPLHF; CDR3nt: TGTGCCAGCAGCTTAGGGGGGACAGGGTTCGCTCCCCTCCACTTT
d_gene: NA; v_gene: TRBV11-2; abundance: once; j_gene: TRBJ2-5; CDR3aa: CASSPSAYQETQYF; CDR3nt: TGTGCCAGCAGCCCGTCTGCGTACCAAGAGACCCAGTACTTC
d_gene: NA; v_gene: TRBV11-3; abundance: NA; j_gene: TRBJ2-2; CDR3aa: CASSSRADSPTGELFF; CDR3nt: TGTGCCAGCAGCTCCCGAGCGGACAGCCCTACCGGGGAGCTGTTTTTT
d_gene: NA; v_gene: TRBV5-1; abundance: NA; j_gene: TRBJ2-3; CDR3aa: CASSLSPETGNTQYF; CDR3nt: TGCGCCAGCAGCCTCTCCCCGGAAACGGGGAATACGCAGTATTTT
d_gene: NA; v_gene: TRBV28; abundance: NA; j_gene: TRBJ2-5; CDR3aa: CASSLGSGVLETQYF; CDR3nt: TGTGCCAGCAGTTTGGGTTCCGGGGTCTTGGAGACCCAGTACTTC
d_gene: NA; v_gene: TRBV11-2; abundance: NA; j_gene: TRBJ2-7; CDR3aa: CASSSSPLTYEQYF; CDR3nt: TGTGCCAGCAGCTCGAGCCCTTTAACCTACGAGCAGTACTTC
d_gene: NA; v_gene: TRBV4-1; abundance: few; j_gene: TRBJ1-1; CDR3aa: CASSLSTQGGTEAFF; CDR3nt: TGCGCCAGCAGCCTTTCGACCCAGGGCGGCACTGAAGCTTTCTTT
d_gene: NA; v_gene: TRBV6-5; abundance: NA; j_gene: TRBJ1-5; CDR3aa: CASSYQQDGQPQHF; CDR3nt: TGTGCCAGCAGTTACCAGCAGGATGGTCAGCCCCAGCATTTT
d_gene: NA; v_gene: TRBV7-7; abundance: NA; j_gene: TRBJ2-2; CDR3aa: CASSFEEGLAGELFF; CDR3nt: TGTGCTAGCAGCTTTGAAGAGGGCCTAGCCGGGGAGCTGTTTTTT
d_gene: NA; v_gene: TRBV6-4; abundance: once; j_gene: TRBJ1-2; CDR3aa: CASSPGQFYGYTF; CDR3nt: TGTGCCAGCAGCCCCGGACAGTTCTATGGCTACACCTTC
d_gene: NA; v_gene: TRBV4-2; abundance: few; j_gene: TRBJ1-1; CDR3aa: CASSQALEGGNTEAFF; CDR3nt: TGTGCCAGCAGCCAGGCCTTAGAGGGCGGGAACACTGAAGCTTTCTTT
d_gene: TRBD1; v_gene: TRBV19; abundance: NA; j_gene: TRBJ2-1; CDR3aa: CASTSGTVSYNEQFF; CDR3nt: TGTGCCAGCACCTCCGGGACAGTTTCCTACAATGAGCAGTTCTTC